These 27 T cell receptor beta chains share one sample of origin, sequenced in a study of early T cells in non-severe SARS-CoV-2 infection. TCRdb re-called the 5' RACE reads through MiXCR, storing one row per CDR3 protein. This table has about 80,000 distinct CDR3 sequences, over 4% appearing once. The input for sequencing was whole blood, taken at baseline. These receptors were collected from an adult who was a healthcare worker with PCR-confirmed SARS-CoV-2 infection or an uninfected control (not recorded which).

This clonotype came up many times. The junction shows a germline mismatch at one end, possibly a read error. CDR3: CASSSGAGQGNTEVFF. The CDR3 DNA reads TGTGCCAGCAGCTCGGGGGCCGGACAGGGAAACACTGAAGTTTTCTTT. This chain joins TRBV6-5 and TRBJ1-1, with 8 nucleotides matching TRBD1. Germline loops: CDR1 MNHEY, CDR2 SVGAGI. This CDR3 is built from 16 residues.

This rearrangement joins TRBV6-2 or TRBV6-3 to TRBJ1-5, with D possibly being TRBD1 (6 bases). The CDR3 covers 14 residues. With 8 bases removed from V and 9 bases from J, the gap between germline ends came to 20 bases. CDR1 is MNHEY and CDR2 is SVGEGT in the germline V gene. In DNA, the CDR3 is TGTGCCAGCTGGACAGCTCGCAATTGGGCGCCCCAGCATTTT. It translates to CASWTARNWAPQHF.

This clonotype was found once. V usage is TRBV6-5 and J usage is TRBJ2-7; 12 positions agree with TRBD1. Per the germline V gene, CDR1 is MNHEY and CDR2 is SVGAGI. This CDR3 spans 14 amino acids. V was pared by 8 bases and J by 4 bases, with 6 bases of the junction left unmatched. The CDR3 nucleotides read TGTGCCAGCTTGGTGGGACAGGGGGCTTACGAGCAGTACTTC. This encodes CASLVGQGAYEQYF.

The chain couples TRBV29-1 to TRBJ2-7, with 12 bases matching TRBD2. The CDR3 is 16 amino acids. Germline-derived CDR1 and CDR2 are SQVTM and ANQGSEA. V was clipped by 4 bases and J by 3 bases; unmatched bases: 10. The CDR3 region is CSVVGLAGGKNYEQYF. CDR3 DNA sequence: TGCAGCGTTGTAGGGCTAGCGGGAGGGAAAAACTACGAGCAGTACTTC.

The genes are TRBV11-2 and TRBJ1-2, with D perhaps matching TRBD1 (5 bases). Germline assignment: CDR1 SGHAT and CDR2 FQNNGV. Trimming took 7 bases from V and 2 from J, leaving 11 bases between them. This CDR3 is built from 13 residues. The CDR3 DNA sequence: TGTGCCAGCAATAGGGGATCGAACTATGGCTACACCTTC. It yields the protein CASNRGSNYGYTF.

J is TRBJ2-1 and V is TRBV10-3, with 8 bases identical to TRBD1. CDR1 is ENHRY and CDR2 is SYGVKD in the germline V gene. The CDR3 runs 15 residues. V was clipped by 5 bases and J by 0 bases; unmatched bases: 3. CDR3 residues: CAISTTGGSYNEQFF. CDR3 sequence (DNA): TGTGCCATCAGTACAACAGGGGGCTCCTACAATGAGCAGTTCTTC.

The V gene is TRBV7-2, the J gene TRBJ1-2, with 12 bases aligning to TRBD1. The CDR3 consists of 16 residues. The germline V gene encodes CDR1 SGHTA and CDR2 FQGNSA. J lost 6 bases, V lost 4 bases, and 9 bases had no gene match. The CDR3 coding sequence is TGTGCCAGCAGCTCGCGGGGGACAGGGGGCGAGGATGGCTACACCTTC. Translation gives CASSSRGTGGEDGYTF.

This clonotype was observed at least ten times. A junction boundary mismatches the germline segment, possibly from a read error. V is TRBV3-1 and J is TRBJ2-1, with D possibly matching TRBD2 (5 bases). The germline V gene has CDR1 LGHDT and CDR2 YNNKEL (reference sequence). This CDR3 has 12 residues. The CDR3 bases are TGTGCCAGCAGCCAAGTACGGGGTCACGGGGTCTTC. It is translated as CASSQVRGHGVF.

Only a few counts were recorded for this clonotype. One end of the junction is discordant with germline, which a read error may explain. The chain has TRBV20-1 and TRBJ2-1; the D gene is possibly TRBD2 (5 bases). The length of the CDR3 is 15 residues. The germline CDR1 and CDR2 sequences are DFQATT and SNEGSKA (reference sequence). The CDR3 loop reads CSARGGLRVYNEQFF. For the CDR3, the DNA is TGCAGTGCTAGAGGCGGGTTGCGGGTCTACAATGAACAGTTCTTC.

This clonotype has more than one count but fewer than ten. The rearrangement links TRBV7-6 to TRBJ2-3; TRBD2 matches 14 bases. CDR3 size: 15 residues. CDR1 and CDR2 from the germline V gene are SGHVS and FNYEAQ. V dropped 6 bases and J dropped 7; count of bases not matched to a gene: 6. The CDR3, as DNA: TGTGCCAGCAGTGCCGGGACTAGCGGGAGTTATACGCAGTATTTT. This codes for CASSAGTSGSYTQYF.

This clonotype was observed at least ten times. V gene TRBV20-1 combines with J gene TRBJ2-1, with 8 bases lining up with TRBD1. CDR1 and CDR2 (germline): DFQATT, SNEGSKA (reference sequence). The V gene end was trimmed by 3 bases and the J gene end by 0 bases; junction bases not matched to a gene: 7. This CDR3 contains 16 residues. This CDR3 reads CSARGRTGSSYNEQFF. For the CDR3, the DNA is TGCAGTGCTAGGGGCCGGACAGGGAGCTCCTACAATGAGCAGTTCTTC.

The chain is built from TRBV12-5 and TRBJ2-7; D is ambiguous. The CDR3 is made up of 11 amino acids. Trimming left V 6 bases short and J 2 bases short, with 5 bases between. CDR1 LGHNT and CDR2 FRNRAP come from the germline V gene. The CDR3 region is CASGKAYEQYF. The CDR3, as DNA: TGTGCTAGTGGGAAAGCCTACGAGCAGTACTTC.

This clonotype was observed at least ten times. The chain has TRBV7-2 and TRBJ2-5, with 8 bases matching TRBD1. Unmatched junction bases numbered 1, after V lost 5 bases and J lost 5 bases. Germline V lookup: CDR1 SGHTA, CDR2 FQGNSA. The CDR3 is 12 residues long. CDR3 sequence (DNA): TGTGCCAGCAGCCGGGACAGGGAGACCCAGTACTTC. Its protein is CASSRDRETQYF.

The chain couples TRBV2 to TRBJ2-7, with D perhaps TRBD1 (5 bases). The CDR3 length is 15 residues. The V gene's germline CDR1 is SNHLY and CDR2 FYNNEI. The V gene lost 4 bases and the J gene lost 0 bases, with 13 bases spanning the gap. In DNA, the CDR3 is TGTGCCAGCAGTGTAGAACAGGTAACCTCCTACGAGCAGTACTTC. This sequence encodes CASSVEQVTSYEQYF.

In this sample, this clonotype turned up many times. Germline and junction disagree at one end, which may indicate a read error. The chain is built from TRBV24-1 and TRBJ2-1, with no clear D. The length of the CDR3 is 13 residues. The germline gives CDR1 KGHDR, CDR2 SFDVKD. Here the CDR3 DNA reads TGTGCCACCAGTGCAGGAAGCCGGGCCGGTATCGTCTTC. Translated: CATSAGSRAGIVF.

This clonotype was counted many times. The V gene is TRBV20-1, the J gene TRBJ2-7; tentatively, D is TRBD2 (5 bases). Germline-derived CDR1 and CDR2 are DFQATT and SNEGSKA (reference sequence). V lost 1 base, J lost 0 bases, and 7 bases lay in between. The CDR3 has 13 amino acids. Here the CDR3 DNA reads TGCAGTGCTAGAGGTGGGAGCTCCTACGAGCAGTACTTC. This gives the protein CSARGGSSYEQYF.

This clonotype was seen ten or more times. The rearrangement uses TRBV9 and TRBJ1-2; tentatively, D is TRBD1 (5 bases). V shed 0 bases and J shed 0 bases, with 9 bases lying between them. Germline V gene lookup returns CDR1 SGDLS and CDR2 YYNGEE. This CDR3 has 15 amino acids. CDR3 nucleotides: TGTGCCAGCAGCGTAGGGGGCACAGCTAACTATGGCTACACCTTC. It translates to CASSVGGTANYGYTF.

The sample holds many counts of this clonotype. The J gene is TRBJ1-2, the V gene TRBV20-1; D might be TRBD1 (5 bases). The length of the CDR3 is 13 residues. Germline CDR1 is DFQATT and CDR2 is SNEGSKA (reference sequence). Trimming left V 3 bases short and J 5 bases short, with 13 bases between. CDR3 sequence: CSASFGGSYGYTF. CDR3 coding DNA: TGCAGTGCTAGCTTCGGGGGTTCTTATGGCTACACCTTC.

The chain employs TRBV6-1 and TRBJ2-1, with 9 bases that match TRBD1. Germline assignment: CDR1 MNHNS and CDR2 SASEGT. V shed 6 bases and J 4 bases; nucleotides not matched to a gene: 4. The CDR3 has 14 amino acids. Written as DNA, the CDR3 is TGTGCCAGCAGATGGGACAGGGAATACAATGAGCAGTTCTTC. Its translation: CASRWDREYNEQFF.

This clonotype was seen at least ten times. The chain recombines TRBV5-6 with TRBJ1-6; TRBD1 matches 8 bases. Germline-derived CDR1 and CDR2 are SGHDT and YYEEEE. CDR3 length: 15 amino acids. Germline trimming cut 6 bases from V and 8 bases from J; bases unmatched to any gene: 10. CDR3 amino acids: CASTLHHRGDSPLHF. The DNA for the CDR3 is TGTGCCAGCACCCTCCACCACAGGGGGGATTCACCCCTCCACTTT.

This chain links TRBV2 with TRBJ2-2, with D hard to call. CDR3 length: 16 amino acids. The ends were cut back, 6 bases at V and 0 bases at J, with 14 bases in the middle. Germline assignment: CDR1 SNHLY and CDR2 FYNNEI. The CDR3: CASSHRPSSNTGELFF. The CDR3 DNA reads TGTGCCAGCAGCCACAGACCCTCGTCGAACACCGGGGAGCTGTTTTTT.

The table lists this clonotype with a few counts. At one end, the junction sequence differs from germline, possibly due to a read error. The chain has TRBV5-1 and TRBJ2-3, with 8 nucleotides matching TRBD1. This CDR3 contains 15 residues. Germline CDR1 reads SGHRS; CDR2 reads YFSETQ. CDR3 residues: CVSSEGTGARDTQYF. CDR3 coding DNA: TGCGTCAGCAGCGAGGGGACAGGCGCACGGGATACGCAGTATTTT.

At least ten counts were recorded for this clonotype. This chain joins TRBV5-6 and TRBJ1-1; 9 bases fit TRBD1. This CDR3 comprises 12 residues. V shed 5 bases and J 10 bases; nucleotides not matched to a gene: 6. Germline CDR1 reads SGHDT; CDR2 reads YYEEEE. CDR3 loop: CASSRDRVSAFF. The DNA for the CDR3 is TGTGCCAGCAGTAGGGACAGGGTGTCAGCTTTCTTT.

The rearrangement uses TRBV11-2 and TRBJ2-1, with TRBD2 identical over 10 bases. CDR3 length: 15 amino acids. With V trimmed by 2 bases and J by 9 bases, 7 bases remained unmatched. The germline V gene has CDR1 SGHAT and CDR2 FQNNGV. The DNA of the CDR3 is TGTGCCAGCAGCTTATCTAGCGGGAGAGTCGGTGAGCAGTTCTTC. This gives the protein CASSLSSGRVGEQFF.

At least ten counts were recorded for this clonotype. The rearrangement uses TRBV9 and TRBJ2-1; D gene uncertain. Germline assignment: CDR1 SGDLS and CDR2 YYNGEE. Trimming took 0 bases from V and 7 from J, leaving 8 bases between them. The CDR3 contains 13 residues. In DNA form, the CDR3 reads TGTGCCAGCAGCGTAGCCCTGAAGAATGAGCAGTTCTTC. It encodes CASSVALKNEQFF.

This clonotype was recorded a few times. The chain couples TRBV4-1 to TRBJ2-1; TRBD2 matches 11 bases. V was pared by 3 bases and J by 4 bases, with 5 bases of the junction left unmatched. Germline V gives CDR1 MGHRA, CDR2 YSYEKL. CDR3 length: 16 residues. In DNA, the CDR3 is TGCGCCAGCAGCCAGGCTACTAGCGGGAGTTACAATGAGCAGTTCTTC. Its translation is CASSQATSGSYNEQFF.

The sample holds many counts of this clonotype. This rearrangement joins TRBV7-2 to TRBJ2-5; 12 nucleotides agree with TRBD2. The germline V gene encodes CDR1 SGHTA and CDR2 FQGNSA. V shed 1 base, J shed 4 bases, and the junction held 1 base outside the gene matches. The CDR3 loop spans 15 amino acids. The CDR3 is CASSLGTSGIETQYF. The CDR3 region has the DNA TGTGCCAGCAGCTTAGGGACTAGCGGGATAGAGACCCAGTACTTC.